This TCR beta chain was observed in a study of T-cell memory formation after mild COVID-19. Study observations and caveats: The pre-infection memory compartment contained some responding clones, suggesting cross-reactive memory joined.

In TCRdb, the 5' RACE reads were re-called with MiXCR into one record per CDR3 protein. The repertoire has about 130,000 distinct CDR3 sequences, over 15% of them found once; the top ten carry 5% to 5.5%. This clonotype showed up many times. Antigen: not known. The CDR3 spans 12 residues. V was cut by 2 bases and J by 6 bases, with 7 bases left in between. Germline V gene lookup returns CDR1 MNHEY and CDR2 SVGEGT. The genes are TRBV6-2 or TRBV6-3 and TRBJ2-5, with D hard to call. The sample taken for sequencing was PBMCs or a T cell subset sorted from them (not recorded which). The origin of this receptor is a man aged 18 to 30 who had mild COVID-19 (a few samples of this study predate the infection). Cell type and time point are not known. In DNA, the CDR3 is TGTGCCAGCAGTTACCCGGAACAGACCCAGTACTTC. As protein: CASSYPEQTQYF.